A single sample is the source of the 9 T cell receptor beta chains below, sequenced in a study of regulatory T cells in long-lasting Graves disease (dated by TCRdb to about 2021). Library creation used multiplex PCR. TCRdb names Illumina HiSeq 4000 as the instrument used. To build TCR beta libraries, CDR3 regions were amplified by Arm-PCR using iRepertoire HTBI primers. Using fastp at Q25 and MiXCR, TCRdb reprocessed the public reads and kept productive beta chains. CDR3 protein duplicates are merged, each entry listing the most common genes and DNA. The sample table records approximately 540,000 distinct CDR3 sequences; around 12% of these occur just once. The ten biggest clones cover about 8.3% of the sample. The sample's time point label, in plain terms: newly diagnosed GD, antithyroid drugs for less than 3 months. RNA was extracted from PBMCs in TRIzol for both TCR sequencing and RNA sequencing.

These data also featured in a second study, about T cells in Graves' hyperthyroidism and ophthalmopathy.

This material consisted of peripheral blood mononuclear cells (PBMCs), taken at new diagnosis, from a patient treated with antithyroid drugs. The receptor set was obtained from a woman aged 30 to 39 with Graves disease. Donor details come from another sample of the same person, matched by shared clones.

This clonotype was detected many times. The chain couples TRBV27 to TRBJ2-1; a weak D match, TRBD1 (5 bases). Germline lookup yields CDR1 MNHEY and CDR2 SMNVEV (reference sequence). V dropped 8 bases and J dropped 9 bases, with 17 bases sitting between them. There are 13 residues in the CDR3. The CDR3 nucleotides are TGTGCCAGCCGAAGCCTAGGTAGGGGTGAGCAGTTCTTC. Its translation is CASRSLGRGEQFF.

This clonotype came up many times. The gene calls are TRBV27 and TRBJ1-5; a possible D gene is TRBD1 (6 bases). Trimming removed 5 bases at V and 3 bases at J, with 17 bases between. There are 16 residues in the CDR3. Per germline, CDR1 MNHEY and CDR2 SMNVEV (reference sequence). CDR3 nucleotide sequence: TGTGCCAGCAGTCCACGGGGTCGGGGGCACAATCAGCCCCAGCATTTT. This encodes CASSPRGRGHNQPQHF.

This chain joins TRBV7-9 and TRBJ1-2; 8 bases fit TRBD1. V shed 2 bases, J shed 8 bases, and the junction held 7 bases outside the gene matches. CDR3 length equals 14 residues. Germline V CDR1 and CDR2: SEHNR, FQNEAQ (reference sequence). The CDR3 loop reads CASSLQGALGGYTF. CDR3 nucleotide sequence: TGTGCCAGCAGCTTACAGGGGGCTCTAGGCGGCTACACCTTC. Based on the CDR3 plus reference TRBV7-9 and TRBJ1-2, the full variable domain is DTGVSQNPRHKITKRGQNVTFRCDPISEHNRLYWYRQTLGQGPEFLTYFQNEAQLEKSRLLSDRFSAERPKGSFSTLEIQRTEQGDSAMYLCASSLQGALGGYTFGSGTRLTVV.

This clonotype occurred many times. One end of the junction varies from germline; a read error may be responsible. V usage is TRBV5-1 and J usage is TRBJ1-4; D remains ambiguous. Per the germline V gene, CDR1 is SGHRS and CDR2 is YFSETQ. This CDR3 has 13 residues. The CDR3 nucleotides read TGTGCCAGCAGCTTAGGACTGAATGAAAAACTGTTTTTT. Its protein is CASSLGLNEKLFF.

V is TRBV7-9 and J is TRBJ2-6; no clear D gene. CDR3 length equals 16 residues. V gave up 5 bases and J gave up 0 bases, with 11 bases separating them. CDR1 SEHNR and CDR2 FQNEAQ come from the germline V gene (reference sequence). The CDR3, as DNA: TGTGCCAGCAGCCGGACCCCCGACTCTGGGGCCAACGTCCTGACTTTC. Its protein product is CASSRTPDSGANVLTF.

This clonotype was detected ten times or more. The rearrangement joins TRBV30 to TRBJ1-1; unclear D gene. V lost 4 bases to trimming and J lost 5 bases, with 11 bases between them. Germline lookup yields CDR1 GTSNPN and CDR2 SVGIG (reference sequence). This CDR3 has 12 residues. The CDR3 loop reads CAWNLHGTEAFF. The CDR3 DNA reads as TGTGCCTGGAACTTACACGGGACTGAAGCTTTCTTT.

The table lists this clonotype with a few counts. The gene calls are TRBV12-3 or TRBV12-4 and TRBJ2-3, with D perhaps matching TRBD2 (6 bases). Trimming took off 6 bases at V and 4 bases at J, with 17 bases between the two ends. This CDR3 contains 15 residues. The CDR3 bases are TGTGCCAGCAGCCGGGGGACGTCATTGGCAGATACGCAGTATTTT. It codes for CASSRGTSLADTQYF.

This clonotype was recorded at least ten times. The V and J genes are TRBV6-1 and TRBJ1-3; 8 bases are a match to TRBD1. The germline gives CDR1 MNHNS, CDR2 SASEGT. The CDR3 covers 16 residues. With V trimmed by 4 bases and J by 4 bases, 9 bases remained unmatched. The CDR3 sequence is CASSGDRPSLGNTIYF. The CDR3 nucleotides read TGTGCCAGCAGTGGGGACAGGCCATCCCTCGGAAACACCATATATTTT.

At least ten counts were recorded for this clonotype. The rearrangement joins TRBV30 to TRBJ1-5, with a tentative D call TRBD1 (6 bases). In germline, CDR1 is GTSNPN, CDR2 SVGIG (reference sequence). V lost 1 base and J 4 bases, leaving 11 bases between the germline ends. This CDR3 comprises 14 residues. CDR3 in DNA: TGTGCCTGGAGTGGGGGACAACCGAATCAGCCCCAGCATTTT. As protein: CAWSGGQPNQPQHF.